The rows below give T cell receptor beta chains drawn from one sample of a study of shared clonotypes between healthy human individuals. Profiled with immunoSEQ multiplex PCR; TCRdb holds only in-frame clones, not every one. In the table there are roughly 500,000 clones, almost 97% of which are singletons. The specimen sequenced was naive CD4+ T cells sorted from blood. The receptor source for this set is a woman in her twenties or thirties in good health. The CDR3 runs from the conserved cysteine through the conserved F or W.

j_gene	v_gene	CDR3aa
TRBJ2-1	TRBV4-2	CASSQAGQGSYNEQFF
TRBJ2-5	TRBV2	CASSEGLFQETQYF
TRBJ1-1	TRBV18	CASSPRMETEAFF
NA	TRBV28	CASSSDRRWAYEQYF
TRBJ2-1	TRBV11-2	CASSLPRESAYNEQFF
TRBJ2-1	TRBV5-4	CASSRGLAEYNEQFF
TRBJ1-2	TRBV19	CASRQGSHYGYTF
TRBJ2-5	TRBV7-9	CASSLEQETQYF
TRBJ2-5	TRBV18	CASSPSSGETQYF
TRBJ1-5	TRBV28	CASRPDPNQPQHF
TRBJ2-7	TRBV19	CASSGGRGATYEQYF
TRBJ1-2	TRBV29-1	CSVEQLTILPGYTF
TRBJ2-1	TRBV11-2	CASSFDRYNEQFF
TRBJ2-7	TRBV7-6	CASSLGLAGVHEQYF
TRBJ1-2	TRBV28	CASNLGRNYGYTF
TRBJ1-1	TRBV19	CASSPIDRGGMNTEAFF
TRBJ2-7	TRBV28	CASSWDYEQYF
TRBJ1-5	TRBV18	CASSGQGDQPQHF
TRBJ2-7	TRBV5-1	CASSSHGGGSYEQYF
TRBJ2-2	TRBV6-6	CASSSRKQGIVGELFF
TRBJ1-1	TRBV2	CASNRGRENTEAFF
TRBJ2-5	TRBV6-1	CASKRTKGWETQYF
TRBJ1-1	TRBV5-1	CASSSSDRNTEAFF
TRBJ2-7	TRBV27	CASKPGQGVYEQYF
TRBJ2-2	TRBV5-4	CASSFGGNTGELFF
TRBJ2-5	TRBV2	CASSGARSGTQYF
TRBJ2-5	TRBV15	CATSRQIQETQYF
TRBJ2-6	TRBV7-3	CASSRITGGAYSGANVLTF
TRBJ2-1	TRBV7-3	CASSLALAGNNEQFF
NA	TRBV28	CASRRGAATYEQYF